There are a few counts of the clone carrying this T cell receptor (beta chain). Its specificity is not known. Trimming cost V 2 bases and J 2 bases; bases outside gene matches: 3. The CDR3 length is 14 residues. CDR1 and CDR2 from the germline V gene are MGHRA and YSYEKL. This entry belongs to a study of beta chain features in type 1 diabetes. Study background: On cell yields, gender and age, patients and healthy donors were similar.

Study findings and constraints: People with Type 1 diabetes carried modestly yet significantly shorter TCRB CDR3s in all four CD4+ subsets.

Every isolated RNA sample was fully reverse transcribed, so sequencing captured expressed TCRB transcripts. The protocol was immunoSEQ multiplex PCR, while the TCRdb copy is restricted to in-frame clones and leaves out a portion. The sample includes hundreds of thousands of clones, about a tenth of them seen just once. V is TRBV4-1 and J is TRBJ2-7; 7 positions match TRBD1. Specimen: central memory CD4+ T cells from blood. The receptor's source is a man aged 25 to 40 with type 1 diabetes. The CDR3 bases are TGCGCCAGCAGCCAAAGTGACAGGGCCTACGAGCAGTACTTC. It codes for CASSQSDRAYEQYF.